The next 16 T cell receptor beta chains were all read from a single sample in a study of neurological immune-mediated disorders. From the 5' RACE reads, TCRdb called clonotypes with MiXCR, one entry per CDR3 protein. The sample has roughly 120,000 distinct CDR3 sequences, roughly 3.2% seen once. Source material: PBMCs. The receptors shown here come from a woman aged 25 to 45 with multiple sclerosis.

This clonotype was recorded at least ten times. Sequence at one end of the junction differs from germline and may be a read error. The rearrangement uses TRBV12-3 or TRBV12-4 and TRBJ2-5; no definite D call. CDR3 length: 11 residues. The DNA for the CDR3 is TGTGCCAGCAGCAACTCGGAGACCCAGTGCTTC. This translates into CASSNSETQCF.

As concerns this clonotype: The germline gene is not matched at one end of the junction; a read error may be the cause. The V and J genes are TRBV12-3 or TRBV12-4 and TRBJ2-5; perhaps TRBD2 as D (5 bases). The CDR3 runs to 15 residues. The CDR3 here is CASSSGSMSLENQYF. For the CDR3, the DNA is TGTGCCAGCAGTTCTGGGAGTATGAGTCTGGAGAACCAGTACTTC.

This clonotype occurred many times. The CDR3 coding sequence is TGTGCCAGCAGCATTGGAGGGGACACCTTCTACGAGCAGTACTTC. Translation gives CASSIGGDTFYEQYF. V is TRBV5-5 and J is TRBJ2-7; tentatively, D is TRBD1 or TRBD2 (6 bases each). The CDR3 runs 15 residues. Germline V gene lookup returns CDR1 SGHKS and CDR2 YYEKEE (reference sequence). V gave up 4 bases and J gave up 3 bases, with 17 bases separating them. The complete variable domain, with remaining parts taken from reference TRBV5-5 and TRBJ2-7, reads DAGVTQSPTHLIKTRGQQVTLRCSPISGHKSVSWYQQVLGQGPQFIFQYYEKEERGRGNFPDRFSARQFPNYSSELNVNALLLGDSALYLCASSIGGDTFYEQYFGPGTRLTVT.

This clonotype has a count of ten or more. The rearrangement links TRBV20-1 to TRBJ2-7; 7 bases are a match to TRBD1. Trimming took 6 bases from V and 0 from J; bases not matched to a gene: 5. CDR1 DFQATT and CDR2 SNEGSKA come from the germline V gene (reference sequence). CDR3 length: 13 amino acids. CDR3 residues: CSADNRGSYEQYF. The CDR3 bases are TGCAGTGCAGACAACAGGGGCTCCTACGAGCAGTACTTC.

This clonotype came up many times. The V gene is TRBV5-1, the J gene TRBJ2-1; D not certain. CDR1 is SGHRS, CDR2 YFSETQ, per germline. Trimming shortened V by 4 bases and J by 6 bases, and 17 bases separated the two germline ends. The CDR3 covers 15 residues. CDR3 DNA: TGCGCCAGCAGCCCCCCCCGGATTAGTTCCAATGAGCAGTTCTTC. Its protein product is CASSPPRISSNEQFF.

The table lists this clonotype with many counts. V is TRBV5-1 and J is TRBJ2-2; TRBD1 matches 8 bases. Germline assignment: CDR1 SGHRS and CDR2 YFSETQ. CDR3 length: 15 residues. V shed 0 bases and J 7 bases; nucleotides not matched to a gene: 5. The CDR3 DNA reads as TGCGCCAGCAGCTTGGAACAGGGGGTCGGCGGGGAGCTGTTTTTT. Encoded protein: CASSLEQGVGGELFF.

This clonotype was seen a handful of times. The V gene is TRBV20-1, the J gene TRBJ1-5, with D uncertain. Trimming cost V 3 bases and J 4 bases, with 10 bases left between them. Germline V gene data show CDR1 as DFQATT and CDR2 as SNEGSKA (reference sequence). The length of the CDR3 is 13 residues. The DNA of the CDR3 is TGCAGTGCTAGGGACCCCCGGAATCAGCCCCAGCATTTT. Protein: CSARDPRNQPQHF.

At least ten counts were recorded for this clonotype. This chain joins TRBV5-1 and TRBJ2-3; D not certain. In germline, CDR1 is SGHRS, CDR2 YFSETQ. The CDR3 sequence is 17 residues long. The V end lost 3 bases, the J end lost 2 bases, and 19 bases lay between the germline ends. The CDR3 DNA sequence: TGCGCCAGCAGCTGGGTGGGCCTGAGCGCGGCCACAGATACGCAGTATTTT. Its translation: CASSWVGLSAATDTQYF.

This clonotype was recorded many times. The chain links TRBV20-1 to TRBJ2-6; unclear D gene. Germline V CDR1 and CDR2: DFQATT, SNEGSKA (reference sequence). Deletions cut 6 bases from V and 0 bases from J, with 12 bases between. The CDR3 is made up of 15 amino acids. CDR3 sequence: CSARYQPSGANVLTF. In DNA, the CDR3 is TGCAGTGCCCGCTACCAGCCCTCTGGGGCCAACGTCCTGACTTTC.

This clonotype was picked up many times. The chain carries TRBV29-1 and TRBJ2-7; 7 nucleotides agree with TRBD2. Per germline, CDR1 SQVTM and CDR2 ANQGSEA. The CDR3 is made up of 12 amino acids. J lost 5 bases, V lost 5 bases, and 6 bases had no gene match. The CDR3: CSVRLAAHEQYF. The CDR3 DNA sequence: TGCAGCGTTCGGCTAGCGGCGCACGAGCAGTACTTC.

This clonotype has ten or more counts. This clone may be a read error of a much larger clone one base away. The chain carries TRBV5-1 and TRBJ1-1; D gene uncertain. The CDR3 contains 14 residues. From germline, CDR1 is SGHRS and CDR2 YFSETQ. Deletions cut 4 bases from V and 6 bases from J, with 16 bases between. The CDR3 sequence: CASSPGKGIAEAFF. CDR3 coding DNA: TGCGCCAGCAGCCCCGGAAAGGGTATCGCTGAAGCTTTCTTT.

This clonotype was picked up many times. The chain carries TRBV7-2 and TRBJ2-1; no firm D call. Per the germline V gene, CDR1 is SGHTA and CDR2 is FQGNSA. V was trimmed by 1 base and J by 0 bases, leaving 13 bases between them. CDR3 length: 17 residues. CDR3 bases: TGTGCCAGCAGCTTAGTTGGCTCCTTAAGCTCCTACAATGAGCAGTTCTTC. Its translation: CASSLVGSLSSYNEQFF.

This clonotype has at least ten counts. J is TRBJ2-1 and V is TRBV7-2; TRBD2 matches at 9 bases. Per germline, CDR1 SGHTA and CDR2 FQGNSA. This CDR3 spans 13 amino acids. J lost 8 bases, V lost 3 bases, and 2 bases had no gene match. The CDR3 spells CASSFSGGDEQFF. CDR3 in DNA: TGTGCCAGCAGCTTTAGCGGGGGCGATGAGCAGTTCTTC.

This chain links TRBV7-7 with TRBJ2-7, with D possibly TRBD1 on 6 matching bases. CDR3 size: 14 residues. The germline V and J ends were trimmed by 6 bases and 3 bases, with 15 bases remaining between them. CDR1 SSHAT and CDR2 FNYEAQ come from the germline V gene (reference sequence). The CDR3 coding sequence is TGTGCCAGCAGTCAACTCGGGACAAACTACGAGCAGTACTTC. Translated, it gives CASSQLGTNYEQYF. The full variable domain, its missing parts supplied by reference TRBV7-7 and TRBJ2-7, is GAGVSQSPRYKVTKRGQDVTLRCDPISSHATLYWYQQALGQGPEFLTYFNYEAQPDKSGLPSDRFSAERPEGSISTLTIQRTEQRDSAMYRCASSQLGTNYEQYFGPGTRLTVT.

Ten or more counts support this clonotype. The rearrangement links TRBV20-1 to TRBJ2-3; 13 nucleotides match TRBD2. This CDR3 is built from 16 residues. J lost 3 bases, V lost 3 bases, and 6 bases had no gene match. Germline V gives CDR1 DFQATT, CDR2 SNEGSKA (reference sequence). The CDR3 region has the DNA TGCAGTGCTAGGGCGACTAGCGGGAGGACTACAGATACGCAGTATTTT. Amino acid sequence: CSARATSGRTTDTQYF.

This clonotype was found a few times. The chain is built from TRBV10-3 and TRBJ2-5; TRBD1 agrees at 11 bases. Trimming removed 7 bases from V and 5 bases from J; junction bases left unmatched: 9. CDR1 and CDR2 (germline): ENHRY, SYGVKD. The CDR3 consists of 15 residues. The CDR3 spells CAINNGQGAGETQYF. Here the CDR3 DNA reads TGTGCCATCAATAATGGACAGGGGGCAGGGGAGACCCAGTACTTC.